The present entry profiles one T cell receptor (beta chain) with its context. Its antigen is not yet known. This specimen belongs to a study of cytomegalovirus exposure and HLA in healthy donors listed by TCRdb under 2017. For context, the study as a whole: According to an earlier analysis of 587 of the donors, about 190 million T cells yielded 90 million to 130 million unique TCR beta sequences and 276 Gb of sequence data. An early release covering roughly 600 HLA-typed donors comprised 250 to 350 gigabases of sequencing data and around 80 million unique TCR sequences. The genetic ancestry cluster associated with self-reported Caucasian donors included about four fifths of the 398 genotyped donors. The study aimed to test whether signatures of past pathogen exposure could be identified by cataloging public T cell receptors. The study used immunosequencing to profile the T cell repertoires of approximately 690 subjects and linked those repertoires to cytomegalovirus serostatus. A separate validation cohort of roughly 130 different subjects was used in addition to the approximately 640-subject first cohort. High-throughput TCR immunosequencing, statistical association of individual TCRs with disease status, and machine learning were combined to predict cytomegalovirus infection status. In a later analysis, previously published TCR beta repertoires from 600 to 850 donors were re-analyzed and high-resolution HLA genotyping was added so that TCR occurrence patterns could be studied. Rather than drawing on any new phenotypic data, the later analysis identified candidate immune exposures from TCR beta sequences and the way those sequences occurred across donors. In an earlier analysis of 500 to 650 of the donors, high-throughput TCR beta sequencing was used to judge whether each TCR beta V gene segment behaved as functional or pseudogenic. Donor age, sex, ethnicity and CMV serostatus were compiled alongside the repertoire data. A later genetic analysis used genome-wide SNP genotypes for about 60% of the roughly 700 donors, treating that subset as a discovery cohort. All discovery cohort repertoires had been generated using a single sequencing platform. Class I and class II HLA loci were covered by the typing at four-digit resolution. Typing coverage differed by locus: A, B, C, DRB1 and DQB1 were typed in about 629-630 donors, DQA1 in 522, DPA1 in 600 to 610, and DPB1 in 472. Several DR-DQ haplotypes were treated as single units for association and clustering because of strong linkage in the cohort. Across some 400 genotyped donors of the cohort, an average of roughly 250,000 unique TCR beta nucleotide sequences per donor were sequenced, and roughly a sixth of those sequences were non-productive.

The investigation overall reported the following: A cluster of highly shared sequence variants was judged likely to be a technical artifact of the sequencing pipeline. According to a later analysis, parvovirus B19, influenza, CMV and Epstein-Barr virus appeared linked to several top co-occurrence clusters. A later genetic analysis reported fewer N-insertions in productive TCRs among donors in an Asian-associated ancestry cluster than the roughly 620-donor mean. A later genetic analysis associated a missense DCLRE1C variant with V-gene and J-gene trimming of TCR beta chains, and an independent cohort replicated the association. Most TCR sequences were seen in very few donors, while some public TCRs were found in many individuals. Broadly in line with IMGT annotations, most TCR beta V segments showed up in productive rearrangements about 87% or about 30% of the time in an earlier analysis of 450 to 750 of the donors. Strong co-occurrence of HLA alleles, especially DR and DQ, made assigning TCR associations to individual alleles difficult. Linkage disequilibrium might explain the correlated functional status among segregating V segments, but an unknown experimental factor could not be excluded. In a later analysis, TCR association rates were found to vary across HLA loci, with the most associated TCRs seen for DRB1 alleles and the fewest for HLA-C alleles. Seventeen rarely observed V segments, including chromosome 9 orphons, were excluded from the earlier analysis of some 590 of the donors because counts were too low. Because HLA typing was missing for some donors at each locus, association tests included only the typed subset. In both the original and validation cohorts, the classifier was reported to diagnose cytomegalovirus status with high specificity and sensitivity. The authors suggested that the approach could potentially be generalized to other disease states and immunological phenotypes. Presence/absence analyses assumed roughly uniform sequencing depth across donors, an assumption that may not hold. Specific HLA alleles were associated with over 15,000 TCR beta sequences at a false discovery rate of 0.05 in a later analysis. Only TCR beta chains were sequenced in this cohort, and the absence of alpha or paired-chain data limited detectable features. In a later analysis, most CMV-associated TCR beta chains were found to appear HLA-restricted, with HLA associations seemingly driven largely by CMV exposure. The only immune exposure information available for the cohort was CMV serostatus. Because the 87-base-pair reads could not distinguish some IMGT-functional V segments, including TRBV6-2 and TRBV6-3, those segments were excluded. The study gave a list of over 150 TCR beta chains associated with cytomegalovirus. In a later analysis, HLA-associated TCR beta chains showed more clonal expansion and lower generation probabilities than non-associated chains that were equally common. A further reported finding was that TCR beta sequences accurately predicted the HLA-A and HLA-B alleles for most subjects in the first cohort. In vitro tests confirmed that a few of the cytomegalovirus-associated TCR beta chains recognize cytomegalovirus antigens.

The CDR3 numbers 19 residues from cysteine through phenylalanine. Just the 57-base CDR3 DNA is kept, in frame starting at base 1. V loses 1 base, J loses 0 bases, and the germline ends lie 22 bases apart. According to the germline V gene, CDR1 reads MDHEN and CDR2 reads SYDVKM. The library relied on the immunoSEQ multiplex PCR assay. For the multiplex PCR, a mixture combining 60 forward primers for TCR Vbeta segments and 13 reverse primers for TCR Jbeta segments was used. Amplification of the CDR3 region of rearranged TCR beta genes was performed with a multiplex PCR assay on genomic DNA. Amplified TCR beta libraries were sequenced as 87-base-pair reads on the Illumina HiSeq System. The source study handled its data this way. In a later analysis, tens of millions of unique TCR beta chains were counted across the 650 to 750 repertoires, and roughly 11 million of these chains were shared by at least two donors. To remove PCR and sequencing errors, raw reads were error-corrected and collapsed into unique sequences using a nearest-neighbor algorithm that merged closely related sequences. CDR3 sequences were aligned to IMGT reference sequences to assign V, D and J gene segments. For a sequence to be retained, a match of at least six nucleotides to both a V gene segment and a J gene segment was required. Rearrangements were called productive when the CDR3 lacked stop codons and stayed in frame with V and J; all others were non-productive. Following IMGT convention, CDR3 was defined as the stretch from the second conserved V-encoded cysteine to the conserved J-encoded phenylalanine. Sequences without an unambiguous match to a single V gene segment were excluded from the earlier analysis of 500 to 700 of the donors. An earlier analysis of a few hundred of the donors classified V segments as functional when productive rearrangements were above 56.7% and as segregating when the standard deviation between donors was above 5%. A statistical classification framework was built for diagnosing cytomegalovirus status from the catalog of TCR beta chain sequences. In a later analysis, TCR nucleotide sequences were compared against IMGT/GENE-DB human TR gene sequences so that V and J genes could be assigned. A later analysis assigned CDR3 sequences and most-parsimonious VDJ recombination scenarios with the TCRdist pipeline. In a later analysis, each TCR beta chain was defined by its CDR3 amino acid sequence together with its V-gene family, and reads without a unique V-gene family were excluded. As a way to deal with suspected cross-contamination and a sequencing artifact, a later analysis dropped 450 to 600 nucleotide sequences that were highly shared and had low generation probability. A later analysis calculated a clonal expansion index for each public chain from normalized within-repertoire ranks of inferred template counts. In a later analysis, generation probabilities were computed with a VDJ recombination model fitted to out-of-frame rearrangements, and the resulting probabilities were checked against IGoR. In a later analysis, TCR-TCR, TCR-HLA and TCR-CMV co-occurrence was scored with hypergeometric tests, and a repertoire-size bias correction was applied to TCR pairs. In a later analysis, false discovery rates were estimated by permuting HLA or CMV assignments 20 times. In a later analysis, co-occurring TCRs were grouped with DBSCAN, and TCRdist sequence similarity was added when clustering was performed within HLA-allele-positive subsets. Repertoires with fewer than 30,000 or more than 120,000 public chains were left out of co-occurrence clustering, as were about 5 repertoires with anomalous nucleotide sharing. The source is immuneACCESS, and TCRdb retained only in-frame sequences with V and J called. Part of the clones is not carried over; for the studies checked, unresolved V genes explain less than half of this, and the remainder is unexplained. Clone size and the V and J calls come from that table; the DNA yielded D and trimming. This sample's table lists about 34,000 clones. The ten top clones hold about 3% of the sample.

The cohort comprised some 700 healthy bone marrow donors. At the time of sampling, every cohort member was nominally healthy, though immune exposures that went unrecorded were likely present. The donor was CMV seropositive and was included in the group of 250 to 300 seropositive cohort members. Every donor gave a peripheral blood sample, and the peripheral blood mononuclear cells from that sample were used for TCR beta sequencing. Genomic DNA extraction from the blood cell samples was performed with the Qiagen DNeasy Blood Extraction Kit. The chain is assembled from TRBV28 and TRBJ2-7; TRBD1 is a possible D gene, resting on 6 matching bases. The sequence was obtained from a middle-aged woman in good health and CMV-seropositive. The sample was PBMCs. In nucleotides, the sequence is TGTGCCAGCAGTTTATCTCGCAGGGTAGGGGGACAATACTCCTACGAGCAGTACTTC. It encodes CASSLSRRVGGQYSYEQYF.